This section outlines one T cell receptor (beta chain) sequence together with its context. The antigen remains undetermined. The CDR3 loop spans 13 amino acids. Per germline, CDR1 SGHAT and CDR2 FQDESV (reference sequence). V was clipped by 1 base and J by 1 base, with 2 bases between them. This sample's time point: patch test 2, 6 weeks after DPC sensitization. Treatment described: therapeutic diphenylcyclopropenone sensitization with weekly scalp DPC. Donors were 18 to 70-year-old alopecia patients suitable for DPC. This record comes from a study of human T cells and chemical hapten exposure. Study-level points and caveats: Alopecia affected the donors, so their immune response may differ from healthy people's.

TCRdb fed the RACE reads into MiXCR, producing one record per CDR3 protein. The sample consists of approximately 110,000 distinct CDR3 sequences, 9% to 9.5% of them appearing once. The chain combines TRBV11-1 with TRBJ2-4; D is ambiguous. The receptor comes from a woman aged 40 to 49 with alopecia areata. Some clones in this sample may be carry-over from other donors' samples. Sequenced here: whole blood, sampled in connection with sensitization to the hapten diphenylcyclopropenone (DPC). The CDR3 protein is CASSLDAKNIQYF. DNA for the CDR3: TGTGCCAGCAGCTTAGACGCCAAAAACATTCAGTACTTC.